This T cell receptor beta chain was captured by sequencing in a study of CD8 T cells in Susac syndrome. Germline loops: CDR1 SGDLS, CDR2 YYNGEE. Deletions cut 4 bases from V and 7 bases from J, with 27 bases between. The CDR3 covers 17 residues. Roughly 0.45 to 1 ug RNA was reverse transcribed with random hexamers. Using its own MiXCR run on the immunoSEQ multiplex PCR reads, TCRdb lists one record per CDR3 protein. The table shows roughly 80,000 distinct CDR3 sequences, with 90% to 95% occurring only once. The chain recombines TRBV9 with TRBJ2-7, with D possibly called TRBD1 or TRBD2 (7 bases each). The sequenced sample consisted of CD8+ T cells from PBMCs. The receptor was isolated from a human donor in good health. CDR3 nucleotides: TGTGCCAGCAGCCCGAGACCCTCGGACAGGTGGGACTATGAGCAGTACTTC. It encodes CASSPRPSDRWDYEQYF. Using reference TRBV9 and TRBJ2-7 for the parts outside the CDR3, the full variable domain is DSGVTQTPKHLITATGQRVTLRCSPRSGDLSVYWYQQSLDQGLQFLIQYYNGEERAKGNILERFSAQQFPDLHSELNLSSLELGDSALYFCASSPRPSDRWDYEQYFGPGTRLTVT.